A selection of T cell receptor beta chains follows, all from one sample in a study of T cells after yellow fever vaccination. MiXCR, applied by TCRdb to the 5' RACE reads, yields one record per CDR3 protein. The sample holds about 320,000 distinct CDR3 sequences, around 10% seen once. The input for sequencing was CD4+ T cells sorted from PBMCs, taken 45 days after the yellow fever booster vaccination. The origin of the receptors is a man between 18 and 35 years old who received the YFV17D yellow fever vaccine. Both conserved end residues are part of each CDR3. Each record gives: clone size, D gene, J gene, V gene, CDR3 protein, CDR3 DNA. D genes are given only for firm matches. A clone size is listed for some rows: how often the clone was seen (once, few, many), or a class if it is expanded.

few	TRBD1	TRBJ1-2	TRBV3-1	CASSQHGTGAPNYGYTF	TGTGCCAGCAGCCAACACGGGACAGGGGCCCCAAACTATGGCTACACCTTC
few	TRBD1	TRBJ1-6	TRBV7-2	CASSSLPPTGGRSPLHF	TGTGCCAGCAGCTCCCTACCGCCAACAGGGGGCAGGTCACCCCTCCACTTT
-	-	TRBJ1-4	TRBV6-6	CASSYPHGANEKLFF	TGTGCCAGCAGTTACCCCCACGGGGCTAATGAAAAACTGTTTTTT
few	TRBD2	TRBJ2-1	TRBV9	CASSETGLVSDEQFF	TGTGCCAGCAGCGAAACGGGACTAGTAAGTGATGAGCAGTTCTTC
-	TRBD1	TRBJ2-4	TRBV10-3	CAIRQQGNENIQYF	TGTGCCATCAGACAACAGGGGAACGAAAACATTCAGTACTTC
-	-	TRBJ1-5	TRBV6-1	CASSERGAVFDQPQHF	TGTGCCAGCAGTGAACGGGGGGCGGTTTTCGATCAGCCCCAGCATTTT
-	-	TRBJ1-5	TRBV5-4	CASSFGGGTDQPQHF	TGTGCCAGCAGCTTCGGCGGGGGAACTGATCAGCCCCAGCATTTT
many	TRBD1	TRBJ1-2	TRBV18	CASSPGQGYGYTF	TGTGCCAGCAGCCCGGGACAGGGGTATGGCTACACCTTC
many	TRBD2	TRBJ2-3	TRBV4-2	CASSQDRRGDTQYF	TGTGCCAGCAGCCAAGATCGGCGGGGGGATACGCAGTATTTT
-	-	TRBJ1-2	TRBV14	CASSRAGAAYGYTF	TGTGCCAGCAGCCGAGCAGGGGCCGCCTATGGCTACACCTTC
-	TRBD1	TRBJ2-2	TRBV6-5	CASRPLTGIGELFF	TGTGCCAGCAGACCCTTGACAGGGATCGGGGAGCTGTTTTTT
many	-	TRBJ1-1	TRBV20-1	CSASSSGRNTEAFF	TGCAGTGCTAGCTCCTCGGGCCGGAACACTGAAGCTTTCTTT
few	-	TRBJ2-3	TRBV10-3	CAISERDGADTQYF	TGTGCCATCAGTGAGAGGGACGGGGCGGATACGCAGTATTTT
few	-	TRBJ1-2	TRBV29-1	CSVEDLRGLGYGYTF	TGCAGCGTTGAAGATCTGCGGGGTCTGGGCTATGGCTACACCTTC
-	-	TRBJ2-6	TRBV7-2	CASSLGGFSGANVLTF	TGTGCCAGCAGCTTAGGCGGATTCTCTGGGGCCAACGTCCTGACTTTC
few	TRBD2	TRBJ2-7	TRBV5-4	CASSPSGGGYEQYF	TGTGCCAGCAGCCCTTCTGGGGGGGGGTACGAGCAGTACTTC
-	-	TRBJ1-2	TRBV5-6	CASSLAEGQGYTF	TGTGCCAGCAGCTTGGCCGAAGGGCAAGGCTACACCTTC
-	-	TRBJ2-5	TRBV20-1	CSARKGVQETQYF	TGCAGTGCTAGGAAGGGGGTCCAAGAGACCCAGTACTTC
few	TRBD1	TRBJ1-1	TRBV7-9	CASSRQGTARGTEAFF	TGTGCCAGCAGCAGACAGGGGACGGCTCGGGGAACTGAAGCTTTCTTT
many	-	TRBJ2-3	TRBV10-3	CALGRGTDTQYF	TGTGCCTTAGGAAGGGGCACAGATACGCAGTATTTT
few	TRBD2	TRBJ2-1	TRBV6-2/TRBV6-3	CASSYEVAGANEQFF	TGTGCCAGCAGTTACGAGGTAGCGGGGGCAAATGAGCAGTTCTTC
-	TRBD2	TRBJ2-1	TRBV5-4	CASSLGTSNYNEQFF	TGTGCCAGCAGCTTGGGGACTAGCAACTACAATGAGCAGTTCTTC
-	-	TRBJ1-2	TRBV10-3	CAISESARRGSNGYTF	TGTGCCATCAGTGAGTCCGCCCGTCGGGGAAGTAACGGCTACACCTTC
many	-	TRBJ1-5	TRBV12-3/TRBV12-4	CASSYGDENSNQPQHF	TGTGCCAGCAGCTATGGGGACGAAAATAGCAATCAGCCCCAGCATTTT
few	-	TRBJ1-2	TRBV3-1	CASSQDTTGSNGYTF	TGTGCCAGCAGCCAAGATACTACAGGCTCGAATGGCTACACCTTC
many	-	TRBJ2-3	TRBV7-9	CASGPGDTQYF	TGTGCCAGCGGCCCTGGGGATACGCAGTATTTT
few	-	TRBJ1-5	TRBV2	CASSVRAGDQPQHF	TGTGCCAGCAGTGTACGGGCCGGAGATCAGCCCCAGCATTTT
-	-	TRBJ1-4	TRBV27	CASRPSGTNEKLFF	TGTGCCAGCAGACCGTCCGGAACTAATGAAAAACTGTTTTTT
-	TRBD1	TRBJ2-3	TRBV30	CAWSLGTADTQYF	TGTGCCTGGAGTTTAGGGACAGCAGATACGCAGTATTTT
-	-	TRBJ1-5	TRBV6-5	CASRGGDQPQHF	TGTGCCAGCAGAGGGGGAGATCAGCCCCAGCATTTT
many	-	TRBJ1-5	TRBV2	CASNDFGNQPQHF	TGTGCCAGCAATGATTTTGGCAATCAGCCCCAGCATTTT
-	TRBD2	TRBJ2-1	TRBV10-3	CAISEERGGFGNEQFF	TGTGCCATCAGTGAAGAGCGGGGGGGTTTCGGGAATGAGCAGTTCTTC
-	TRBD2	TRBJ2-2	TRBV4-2	CASSQRLAGGPWTGELFF	TGTGCCAGCAGCCAACGTCTAGCGGGGGGGCCCTGGACCGGGGAGCTGTTTTTT
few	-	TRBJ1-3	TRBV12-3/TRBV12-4	CASSRGQYSGNTIYF	TGTGCCAGCAGTCGAGGACAGTACTCTGGAAACACCATATATTTT
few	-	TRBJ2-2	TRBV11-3	CASSLQWAGELFF	TGTGCCAGCAGCTTACAATGGGCCGGGGAGCTGTTTTTT
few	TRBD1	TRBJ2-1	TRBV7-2	CASSLSYRGNEQFF	TGTGCCAGCAGCTTATCTTACAGGGGTAATGAGCAGTTCTTC
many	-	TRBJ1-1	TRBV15	CATSRQKYTEAFF	TGTGCCACCAGCAGGCAAAAGTACACTGAAGCTTTCTTT
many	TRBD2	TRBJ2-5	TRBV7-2	CASSSRRLAGQETQYF	TGTGCCAGCAGCTCCCGTAGGCTAGCGGGCCAAGAGACCCAGTACTTC
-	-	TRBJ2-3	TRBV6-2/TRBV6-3	CASSNLADTQYF	TGTGCCAGCAGCAACCTGGCGGATACGCAGTATTTT
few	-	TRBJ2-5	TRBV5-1	CASSFGQAPGRETQYF	TGCGCCAGCAGCTTTGGCCAGGCCCCCGGGCGGGAGACCCAGTACTTC
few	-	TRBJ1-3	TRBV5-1	CASSLKGGATGNTIYF	TGCGCCAGCAGCTTGAAGGGGGGCGCGACTGGAAACACCATATATTTT
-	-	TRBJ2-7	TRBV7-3	CASSLNARGEQYF	TGTGCCAGCAGCTTAAATGCAAGAGGCGAGCAGTACTTC